These T cell receptor beta chains were read from a single sample in a study of vaccination effects on CD4 cells after COVID-19. No cognate antigen is known for these TCRs. Assay used: immunoSEQ multiplex PCR; TCRdb lists only in-frame clones, some missing. The table lists tens of thousands of clones, roughly 70% of them singletons. This specimen was CD4+ T cells from PBMCs cultured with HCoV-OC43 spike peptides, taken before COVID-19 vaccination. Every receptor here comes from a human donor who received a COVID-19 vaccine. The CDR3 runs from the conserved cysteine through the conserved F or W. The order of the fields is D gene, J gene, V gene, clone size, CDR3 DNA, CDR3 protein. A D gene is named only where the DNA matches it firmly. Clone size is shown for a subset of rows, as once, few, many or a class of expanded clone.

TRBD2	TRBJ2-1	TRBV5-1	.	TGCGCCAGCAGCTTGGGGCTTGGTAGCGGGCTCAATGAGCAGTTCTTC	CASSLGLGSGLNEQFF
.	TRBJ1-3	TRBV6-6	few	TGTGCCAGCAGTCGCCTCCCCGACAGGTTCTCTGGAAACACCATATATTTT	CASSRLPDRFSGNTIYF
TRBD1	TRBJ1-2	TRBV7-2	.	TGTGCCAGCAGCCCACAGGGGCTCTATGGCTACACCTTC	CASSPQGLYGYTF
TRBD1	TRBJ1-1	TRBV27	.	TGTGCCAGCAGGTGGACAGGGGACCCCCGTTGGGGCACTGAAGCTTTCTTT	CASRWTGDPRWGTEAFF
.	TRBJ1-1	TRBV2	.	TGTGCCAGCAGCGAAACCCGACAGGCTGAAGCTTTCTTT	CASSETRQAEAFF
.	TRBJ2-4	TRBV6-2/TRBV6-3	few	TGTGCCAGCAGTCAGGCGCTAGCCAAAAACATTCAGTACTTC	CASSQALAKNIQYF
.	TRBJ2-2	TRBV3-1/TRBV3-2	.	TGTGCCAGCAGCCAAGATGAGGTGATGGGCGGGGAGCTGTTTTTT	CASSQDEVMGGELFF
.	TRBJ1-5	TRBV19	.	TGTGCCAGTAGTACCTACCCCGTCAGGAAAAGCAATCAGCCCCAGCATTTT	CASSTYPVRKSNQPQHF
.	TRBJ1-3	TRBV4-3	.	TGCGCCAGCAGCCAAGACAGGGGCTCTGGAAACACCATATATTTT	CASSQDRGSGNTIYF
.	TRBJ1-1	TRBV25-1	.	TGTGCCAGCAGTGTTGGGAGGGACCGGAGTGAAGCTTTCTTT	CASSVGRDRSEAFF
.	TRBJ2-1	TRBV27	once	TGTGCCAGCAGTTTCCTCGGAGGGGTTAGAAACAATGAGCAGTTCTTC	CASSFLGGVRNNEQFF
.	TRBJ1-2	TRBV5-5	.	TGTGCCAGCAGCTCCCCAAGGAACTATGGCTACACCTTC	CASSSPRNYGYTF
TRBD2	TRBJ2-1	TRBV4-1	.	TGCGCCAGCAGCCAGGCCAATCTACTAGCGGGAGCCGGCTACAATGAGCAGTTCTTC	CASSQANLLAGAGYNEQFF
.	TRBJ1-2	TRBV14	.	TGTGCCAGCAGCCAAGACGGGCCCCCGTACTATGGCTACACCTTC	CASSQDGPPYYGYTF
.	TRBJ1-6	TRBV7-9	.	TGTGCCAGCAGCTTACAGTGGCCGGGGTCACCCCTCCACTTT	CASSLQWPGSPLHF
.	TRBJ2-7	TRBV24-1	.	TGTGCCACCAGTTGGAAGGGGCCCCCCTACGAGCAGTACTTC	CATSWKGPPYEQYF
TRBD2	TRBJ2-1	TRBV12-5	.	TGTGCTAGTGCTTTGGGGACTAGGACTAGCGGGAGAGGTGAGCAGTTCTTC	CASALGTRTSGRGEQFF
TRBD2	TRBJ2-5	TRBV10-2	.	TGCGCCAGCAGTGGGAGCGGGGCCCCGTACCAAGAGACCCAGTACTTC	CASSGSGAPYQETQYF
.	TRBJ2-4	TRBV28	few	TGTGCCAGCACCCCAACCGCTACCAAAAACATTCAGTACTTC	CASTPTATKNIQYF
.	TRBJ2-5	TRBV29-1	.	TGCAGCGCCGACGGGGAGACCCAGTACTTC	CSADGETQYF
.	TRBJ2-3	TRBV27	once	TGTGCCAGTACAGGGGGACCCTTGGGGCGGGGGGATACGCAGTATTTT	CASTGGPLGRGDTQYF
TRBD2	TRBJ2-3	TRBV11-3	.	TGTGCCAGCAGCTTAGTCCCTAGCGGAAACACAGATACGCAGTATTTT	CASSLVPSGNTDTQYF
TRBD2	TRBJ2-1	TRBV7-8	few	TGTGCCAGCAGCGCGACTAGCGGGAGGGGGAATGAGCAGTTCTTC	CASSATSGRGNEQFF
.	TRBJ1-1	TRBV5-1	few	TGCGCCAGCAGCTTGGAACAGTCCCCTAGTTTGCCTTTCTTT	CASSLEQSPSLPFF
.	TRBJ1-5	TRBV12-3/TRBV12-4	.	TGTGCCAGCAGTTATAGTAGCAATCAGCCCCAGCATTTT	CASSYSSNQPQHF
TRBD2	TRBJ2-3	TRBV6-2/TRBV6-3	.	TGTGCCAGCAGTTACCGGAGCGGGAGAAAAGATACGCAGTATTTT	CASSYRSGRKDTQYF
TRBD1	TRBJ1-2	TRBV5-4	.	TGTGCCAGCAGCTTCGGGGACAGGGCTGGCTACACCTTC	CASSFGDRAGYTF
.	TRBJ1-3	TRBV28	.	TGTGCCAGCAGTTCCTCCGGGACTTTTATGCCGCTGCCGCGAAACACCATATATTTT	CASSSSGTFMPLPRNTIYF
TRBD2	TRBJ2-7	TRBV6-6	.	TGTGCCAGCAGAAGGGGACTAGCGGAGTCCTACGAGCAGTACTTC	CASRRGLAESYEQYF
TRBD2	TRBJ2-5	TRBV30	.	TGTGCCTGGATAGGCGGGGGAAAGACCCAGTACTTC	CAWIGGGKTQYF
.	TRBJ2-3	TRBV28	few	TGTGCCAGCAGTTTATACGGCACCGCGGGGCAGTATTTT	CASSLYGTAGQYF
.	TRBJ1-5	TRBV13	.	TGTGCCAGCAGCTTAGGAGGGAATAGCAATCAGCCCCAGCATTTT	CASSLGGNSNQPQHF
.	TRBJ2-5	TRBV18	.	TGTGCCAGCTCACCAAAAACTCAAGAGACCCAGTACTTC	CASSPKTQETQYF
TRBD1	TRBJ2-4	TRBV29-1	.	TGCAGCGCGGCAGGGGGATCCTTTAAAAACATTCAGTACTTC	CSAAGGSFKNIQYF
TRBD1	TRBJ1-5	TRBV19	.	TGTGCCAGTACCTCGGGACAGGGGACTCAGCCCCAGCATTTT	CASTSGQGTQPQHF
.	TRBJ1-5	TRBV2	.	TGTGCCAGCAGTACAAGTCTGCAGGGTTTCCTGCCCCAGCATTTT	CASSTSLQGFLPQHF
.	TRBJ1-1	TRBV11-3	.	TGTGCCAGCACCTACCATGCGAGGGGACTGAACACTGAAGCTTTCTTT	CASTYHARGLNTEAFF
.	TRBJ1-2	TRBV28	.	TGTGCCTCCCGGGGGGGGCCCGACAGCTATGGCTACACCTTC	CASRGGPDSYGYTF
TRBD1	TRBJ2-5	TRBV15	.	TGTGCCACCAGTACCAACAGGGGGCGTAGGGAGACCCAGTACTTC	CATSTNRGRRETQYF
.	TRBJ1-5	TRBV19	.	TGTGCCAGCCGACAGGGCAATCAGCCCCAGCATTTT	CASRQGNQPQHF
.	TRBJ2-1	TRBV5-1	few	TGCGCCAGCAGCCGGGGGCCCAATGAGCAGTTCTTC	CASSRGPNEQFF
.	TRBJ2-1	TRBV24-1	.	TGTGCCACCAGTCAAGGGACGGGTCGGTCCTACAATGAGCAGTTCTTC	CATSQGTGRSYNEQFF
TRBD1	TRBJ1-2	TRBV5-4	once	TGTGCCAGCAGCTTGGCCCGGACAGGGAGTGGCTACACCTTC	CASSLARTGSGYTF
TRBD1	TRBJ2-3	TRBV10-3	.	TGTGCCATCCTCGCCGGGACAGGGGGCGCGATTGGACGAGATACGCAGTATTTT	CAILAGTGGAIGRDTQYF